This is a list of T cell receptor beta chains from one sample in a study of T cell repertoires in cytomegalovirus infection. The antigens these receptors bind are not known. Each CDR3 protein gets one entry after TCRdb re-called the reads with MiXCR. Altogether approximately 910,000 distinct CDR3 sequences are present, around 32% being singletons, with the ten largest covering roughly 13%. Sample: cultured CD8+ T cells from PBMCs, taken from culture after CMV antigen stimulation. These receptors were obtained from a human donor in good health (CMV status not recorded). Some clones in this sample may be carry-over from other donors' samples. Each CDR3 is given with its conserved first and last residue. The order of the fields is D gene, V gene, clone size, J gene, CDR3 protein, CDR3 DNA. A D gene is named only where the DNA matches it firmly. Clone size is given for some rows only: seen once, a few or many times, or a class if the clone is expanded.

-	TRBV18	few	TRBJ2-7	CASSPPESYEQYF	TGTGCCAGCTCACCGCCCGAGTCCTACGAGCAGTACTTC
-	TRBV27	-	TRBJ2-5	CASSFIFQETQYF	TGTGCCAGCAGTTTCATTTTTCAAGAGACCCAGTACTTC
-	TRBV14	few	TRBJ1-2	CASSSSLRAHRHYGYTF	TGTGCCAGCAGCTCTTCCCTGAGGGCCCACCGACACTATGGCTACACCTTC
-	TRBV19	-	TRBJ2-1	CASSIYRNTNNEQFF	TGTGCCAGTAGTATTTACCGGAATACCAACAATGAGCAGTTCTTC
-	TRBV7-1	-	TRBJ1-5	CASSQSGAGNQPQHF	TGTGCCAGCAGCCAGTCAGGGGCCGGCAATCAGCCCCAGCATTTT
-	TRBV7-2	many	TRBJ2-7	CASSLSETPYEQYF	TGTGCCAGCAGCCTCAGCGAGACCCCATACGAGCAGTACTTC
-	TRBV7-3	-	TRBJ1-2	CVSSSGQPYYGYTF	TGTGTCAGCAGCTCCGGACAGCCTTACTATGGCTACACCTTC
-	TRBV7-9	-	TRBJ2-5	CASRIGIRQETQYF	TGTGCCAGCAGGATCGGGATTCGCCAAGAGACCCAGTACTTC
TRBD1	TRBV6-1	few	TRBJ1-1	CASSPNPGRGFRTTEAFF	TGTGCCAGCAGCCCGAATCCCGGCAGGGGGTTTAGGACCACTGAAGCTTTCTTT
-	TRBV7-7	few	TRBJ1-4	CASSLAGSEKLFF	TGTGCTAGCAGCTTAGCAGGATCAGAAAAACTGTTTTTT
TRBD2	TRBV4-3	-	TRBJ2-5	CASRPTGTSQETQYF	TGCGCCAGCAGGCCGACCGGGACTAGCCAAGAGACCCAGTACTTC
-	TRBV4-1	few	TRBJ1-5	CASSLRPEGYQPQHF	TGCGCCAGCAGCCTCCGGCCAGAGGGGTATCAGCCCCAGCATTTT
-	TRBV29-1	-	TRBJ2-2	CSITYSGELFF	TGCAGCATCACCTACTCCGGGGAGCTGTTTTTT
-	TRBV4-1	-	TRBJ2-5	CASSQELGPVQETQYF	TGCGCCAGCAGCCAAGAGCTCGGACCGGTACAAGAGACCCAGTACTTC
TRBD2	TRBV7-6	few	TRBJ2-1	CASSSPSSGGASNEQFF	TGTGCCAGCAGCTCGCCATCGAGCGGGGGGGCTTCCAATGAGCAGTTCTTC
TRBD1	TRBV7-9	many	TRBJ2-7	CASSSSGQHLYEQYF	TGTGCCAGCAGCTCGTCGGGACAGCACCTCTACGAGCAGTACTTC
TRBD1	TRBV7-9	many	TRBJ2-7	CASSLYRGGAYEQYF	TGTGCCAGCAGCTTATATAGAGGGGGCGCATACGAGCAGTACTTC
-	TRBV7-9	-	TRBJ2-2	CASSLTRWELFF	TGTGCCAGCAGCTTAACTCGGTGGGAGCTGTTTTTT
TRBD2	TRBV20-1	-	TRBJ2-7	CSAWERGASYEQYF	TGCAGTGCTTGGGAGCGGGGGGCATCCTACGAGCAGTACTTC
-	TRBV19	-	TRBJ1-5	CASLDPPQHF	TGTGCCAGTCTTGACCCGCCCCAGCATTTT
TRBD2	TRBV4-1	few	TRBJ2-7	CASSQEGLAGVYEQYF	TGCGCCAGCAGTCAAGAGGGGCTAGCGGGGGTCTACGAGCAGTACTTC
-	TRBV19	few	TRBJ2-1	CASSPRRGPYNEQFF	TGTGCCAGTAGCCCCAGGCGGGGGCCCTACAATGAGCAGTTCTTC
-	TRBV4-1	-	TRBJ1-1	CASSRPYNTEAFF	TGCGCCAGCAGTCGACCCTACAACACTGAAGCTTTCTTT
-	TRBV19	-	TRBJ2-6	CASIQGVTGANVLTF	TGTGCCAGTATCCAAGGGGTAACTGGGGCCAACGTCCTGACTTTC
-	TRBV27	-	TRBJ2-2	CASSLIGVHTGELFF	TGTGCCAGCAGTTTAATAGGGGTGCACACCGGGGAGCTGTTTTTT
-	TRBV10-3	-	TRBJ2-7	CAIRSFGSSLSYEQYF	TGTGCCATCAGATCTTTCGGGTCAAGCCTATCCTACGAGCAGTACTTC
-	TRBV7-8	-	TRBJ1-6	CVSSPQGPNSPLHF	TGTGTCAGCAGCCCGCAAGGACCGAATTCACCCCTCCACTTT
-	TRBV7-6	-	TRBJ2-1	CASRLGNSDEQFF	TGTGCCAGCAGACTGGGAAACAGCGATGAGCAGTTCTTC
-	TRBV7-6	-	TRBJ2-3	CASSLVLTSTDTQYF	TGTGCCAGCAGCTTAGTGTTGACTAGCACAGATACGCAGTATTTT
-	TRBV7-9	many	TRBJ1-1	CASSFSSNTEAFF	TGTGCCAGCAGCTTTTCCTCGAACACTGAAGCTTTCTTT
-	TRBV7-9	-	TRBJ1-4	CASSPTRRGRDEKLFF	TGTGCCAGCAGCCCCACGCGTCGGGGGCGGGATGAAAAACTGTTTTTT
-	TRBV7-6	-	TRBJ2-1	CASSLRLGSEQFF	TGTGCCAGCAGCTTAAGACTAGGTAGTGAGCAGTTCTTC
-	TRBV5-6	few	TRBJ2-5	CASSPLRQDQETQYF	TGTGCCAGCAGCCCCCTTCGACAGGATCAAGAGACCCAGTACTTC
-	TRBV6-6	-	TRBJ2-1	CASSLSGTGAMNEQFF	TGTGCCAGCAGCCTTTCAGGGACGGGGGCGATGAATGAGCAGTTCTTC
-	TRBV28	-	TRBJ1-5	CASRRTADSNQPQHF	TGTGCCAGCAGACGGACAGCTGATAGCAATCAGCCCCAGCATTTT
-	TRBV9	-	TRBJ1-4	CASLRESEKLFF	TGTGCCAGCCTCAGGGAATCTGAAAAACTGTTTTTT